This T cell receptor beta chain appears in the sequencing data of a study of T cell repertoires in cytomegalovirus infection. Across the study: Public TCR beta signatures indicated both CMV infection and matching HLA type.

Germline-derived CDR1 and CDR2 are SGHTA and FQGNSA. This CDR3 is built from 15 residues. V lost 1 base, J lost 7 bases, and 8 bases stayed unmatched. TCRdb passed the reads through MiXCR, listing each CDR3 protein once. This table holds roughly 77,000 distinct CDR3 sequences, under 4.5% found once. This clonotype was detected many times. The antigen remains undetermined. Study-level points and caveats: Accumulated public TCR beta family frequency recognized individuals carrying CMV together with the relevant HLA. HLA-C-restricted, CMV-specific TCR beta clonotypes were dominant ex vivo.

Sequenced sample: PBMCs. The V gene is TRBV7-2, the J gene TRBJ2-3; 7 nucleotides align to TRBD2. The sequence was obtained from a human donor in good health (CMV status not recorded). Some clones in this sample may be carry-over from other donors' samples. The CDR3 DNA reads TGTGCCAGCAGCTTAGTCGTGGGAGGGCTTAATACGCAGTATTTT. As protein: CASSLVVGGLNTQYF.